These 29 T cell receptor beta chains share one sample of origin, sequenced in a study of blood T cell repertoires in COVID-19. The table came from immunoSEQ multiplex PCR; TCRdb's copy has only in-frame clones and leaves some out. Of roughly 330,000 clones listed, about nine tenths are singletons. The sequencing input was PBMCs or T cells enriched from blood (not recorded which). All receptors come from a young woman who had recovered from COVID-19.

The rearrangement uses TRBV10-3 and TRBJ2-3; maybe TRBD2 (6 bases). The germline V gene encodes CDR1 ENHRY and CDR2 SYGVKD. V was clipped by 0 bases and J by 6 bases, with 10 bases between them. The CDR3 contains 14 residues. The CDR3 DNA reads as TGTGCCATCAGTGAGTCCGTTGGGGGGGATACGCAGTATTTT. Its translation: CAISESVGGDTQYF.

V usage is TRBV9 and J usage is TRBJ2-6; 7 bases are shared with TRBD2. Germline-derived CDR1 and CDR2 are SGDLS and YYNGEE. The CDR3 contains 15 residues. Trimming removed 7 bases from V and 4 bases from J; junction bases left unmatched: 8. CDR3 bases: TGTGCCAGCCGGGGAGGGGTTAGCGGGGCCAACGTCCTGACTTTC. Residues: CASRGGVSGANVLTF.

The V call is TRBV6-5, the J call TRBJ1-1, with 8 nucleotides matching TRBD1. From germline, CDR1 is MNHEY and CDR2 SVGAGI. CDR3 length: 14 amino acids. After removal of 7 bases from V and 6 bases from J, the junction contained 10 bases not matched to a gene. CDR3 coding DNA: TGTGCCAGCACTGCCGGACAGGGATGGGCTGAAGCTTTCTTT. Its translation is CASTAGQGWAEAFF.

This CDR3 reads CASSYNRGRGEQYF. The DNA for the CDR3 is TGCGCCAGCAGCTACAACAGGGGGCGCGGCGAGCAGTACTTC. V is TRBV4-1 and J is TRBJ2-7; 9 bases are shared with TRBD1. The germline V gene has CDR1 MGHRA and CDR2 YSYEKL. This CDR3 contains 14 residues. After removal of 5 bases from V and 6 bases from J, the junction contained 8 bases not matched to a gene.

The chain couples TRBV7-9 to TRBJ2-5, with 7 positions matching TRBD2. CDR1 is SEHNR, CDR2 FQNEAQ, per germline (reference sequence). The junction had 11 bases not matched to a gene; V was cut back by 6 bases and J by 4 bases. The CDR3 runs 15 residues. As DNA, the CDR3 is TGTGCCAGCAGGGCCCCGGGGGGAAGAGTAGAGACCCAGTACTTC. It translates to CASRAPGGRVETQYF.

This clone appeared a few times. This chain connects TRBV2 to TRBJ1-5; D is perhaps TRBD1 (5 bases). Germline V gives CDR1 SNHLY, CDR2 FYNNEI. The CDR3 is made up of 15 amino acids. Trimming removed 2 bases at V and 2 bases at J, with 10 bases between. CDR3 coding DNA: TGTGCCAGCAGTGAAAGGGGAGGAGGCAATCAGCCCCAGCATTTT. Residues: CASSERGGGNQPQHF.

This clone has just a few counts. The rearrangement joins TRBV11-2 to TRBJ1-2; 7 nucleotides match TRBD1. Per germline, CDR1 SGHAT and CDR2 FQNNGV. The CDR3 extends over 14 amino acids. V trimming: 5 bases; J trimming: 4 bases; junction bases outside the gene matches: 7. The CDR3 region has the DNA TGTGCCAGCAGCCCCATGGGGACAGTCTATGGCTACACCTTC. It encodes CASSPMGTVYGYTF.

As concerns this clone: Other DNA sequences in the sample encode the same CDR3. The chain links TRBV28 to TRBJ1-2; D is unclear. CDR3 size: 14 residues. Between the trimmed V and J ends, which lost 1 base and 4 bases, there was a span of 10 bases. CDR1 MDHEN and CDR2 SYDVKM come from the germline V gene. CDR3 residues: CASSLFGSGYGYTF. DNA of the CDR3: TGTGCCAGCAGTTTATTTGGTAGCGGCTATGGCTACACCTTC.

The chain joins TRBV5-1 to TRBJ1-6; 7 positions agree with TRBD1. The CDR3 is 17 residues long. Germline V gene sequence: CDR1 SGHRS, CDR2 YFSETQ. The trim removed 5 bases at V and 0 bases at J, leaving 8 bases unmatched. The DNA for the CDR3 is TGCGCCAGCAGTCGCGGACAGGATAGCTCCTATAATTCACCCCTCCACTTT. Its translation: CASSRGQDSSYNSPLHF.

The chain couples TRBV5-1 to TRBJ1-1, with 7 bases matching TRBD1. The CDR3 contains 14 residues. Trimming cost V 5 bases and J 5 bases; bases outside gene matches: 9. The germline V gene has CDR1 SGHRS and CDR2 YFSETQ. In DNA, the CDR3 is TGCGCCAGCAGTCAACAGGGGCTCGGAACTGAAGCTTTCTTT. This translates into CASSQQGLGTEAFF.

The V and J genes are TRBV4-1 and TRBJ1-5; no definite D call. Germline CDR1 MGHRA, CDR2 YSYEKL. There are 15 residues in the CDR3. V was pared by 0 bases and J by 6 bases, with 12 bases between. CDR3 loop: CASSQDEGRSQPQHF. As DNA, the CDR3 is TGCGCCAGCAGCCAAGATGAGGGCCGGAGTCAGCCCCAGCATTTT.

The genes are TRBV27 and TRBJ1-1; D uncertain. V shed 3 bases and J shed 5 bases, with 13 bases lying between them. The CDR3 loop spans 14 amino acids. Germline-derived CDR1 and CDR2 are MNHEY and SMNVEV (reference sequence). This CDR3 is CASSLMAAGTEAFF. The CDR3 DNA is TGTGCCAGCAGTTTGATGGCGGCGGGGACTGAAGCTTTCTTT.

This CDR3 reads CASSPTGGIYGYTF. DNA of the CDR3: TGTGCCAGCAGCCCGACAGGGGGCATCTATGGCTACACCTTC. The rearrangement joins TRBV5-6 to TRBJ1-2, with TRBD1 matching over 10 bases. J was trimmed by 4 bases and V by 4 bases; bases with no gene match: 4. This CDR3 region has 14 residues. Germline V gene sequence: CDR1 SGHDT, CDR2 YYEEEE.

The chain employs TRBV19 and TRBJ1-2, with 10 bases fitting TRBD1. The CDR3 has 17 amino acids. The J segment lost 1 base and the V segment lost 3 bases, leaving 8 bases of the junction unmatched. Germline loops: CDR1 LNHDA, CDR2 SQIVND (reference sequence). The CDR3 nucleotides read TGTGCCAGTAGTATCGAGACAGGGGGCGCAATTAACTATGGCTACACCTTC. It is translated as CASSIETGGAINYGYTF.

CDR3 DNA sequence: TGTGCCAGCAGTATTACAGGTCAAGAGACCCAGTACTTC. This sequence encodes CASSITGQETQYF. V and J are TRBV6-5 and TRBJ2-5; D perhaps matches TRBD1 (5 bases). V was clipped by 5 bases and J by 2 bases, with 9 bases between them. Germline assignment: CDR1 MNHEY and CDR2 SVGAGI. The CDR3 is 13 residues long.

At least ten counts were recorded for this clone. The chain has TRBV5-5 and TRBJ1-1; D is undetermined. Per germline, CDR1 SGHKS and CDR2 YYEKEE (reference sequence). This CDR3 is 15 amino acids long. Trimming left V 0 bases short and J 0 bases short, with 9 bases between. CDR3 in amino acids: CASSLAVGLNTEAFF. The CDR3 nucleotides are TGTGCCAGCAGCTTGGCCGTCGGGTTGAACACTGAAGCTTTCTTT. Full variable domain (rest looked up from reference TRBV5-5 and TRBJ1-1): DAGVTQSPTHLIKTRGQQVTLRCSPISGHKSVSWYQQVLGQGPQFIFQYYEKEERGRGNFPDRFSARQFPNYSSELNVNALLLGDSALYLCASSLAVGLNTEAFFGQGTRLTVV.

The chain carries TRBV28 and TRBJ1-1; D is uncertain. The CDR3 runs to 13 residues. Deletions cut 5 bases from V and 2 bases from J, with 9 bases between. Germline CDR1 is MDHEN and CDR2 is SYDVKM. As DNA, the CDR3 is TGTGCCAGCAGTCGAGGGAGCAACACTGAAGCTTTCTTT. Translating gives CASSRGSNTEAFF.

CDR3: CASSPIGEGGANVLTF. As DNA, the CDR3 is TGTGCCAGCAGCCCTATCGGGGAGGGTGGGGCCAACGTCCTGACTTTC. The chain recombines TRBV7-3 with TRBJ2-6, with 7 positions matching TRBD2. The CDR3 extends over 16 amino acids. V shed 5 bases, J shed 3 bases, and the junction held 7 bases outside the gene matches. Germline V CDR1 and CDR2: SGHTA, FQGTGA.

This clone was recorded only once. The rearrangement joins TRBV3-1 (or the pseudogene TRBV3-2) to TRBJ1-1; 8 bases match TRBD1. After removal of 6 bases from V and 6 bases from J, the junction contained 0 bases not matched to a gene. Germline V CDR1 and CDR2: LGHDT, YNNKEL (reference sequence). The CDR3 consists of 11 residues. The CDR3 region has the DNA TGTGCCAGCAGACAGGGGGCTGAAGCTTTCTTT. Protein sequence: CASRQGAEAFF.

The CDR3 DNA reads as TGTGCCAGCAGTTTTTCAACAGGGTCCTCCTACGAGCAGTACTTC. Protein product: CASSFSTGSSYEQYF. The chain links TRBV28 to TRBJ2-7; TRBD1 might be the D (6 bases). The V end lost 3 bases, the J end lost 0 bases, and 12 bases lay between the germline ends. This CDR3 is built from 15 residues. The germline V gene has CDR1 MDHEN and CDR2 SYDVKM.

The genes are TRBV7-8 and TRBJ2-7; 7 positions agree with TRBD2. The CDR3 consists of 15 residues. Trimming cost V 3 bases and J 1 base; bases outside gene matches: 6. Per germline, CDR1 SGHVS and CDR2 FQNEAQ. The chain's CDR3 is CASSFTSDPSYEQYF. CDR3 in DNA: TGTGCCAGCAGCTTCACTAGCGACCCTTCCTACGAGCAGTACTTC.

The chain uses TRBV7-3 and TRBJ2-7, with 7 bases aligning to TRBD1. V lost 1 base and J lost 0; bases outside the gene matches: 3. CDR1 SGHTA and CDR2 FQGTGA come from the germline V gene. The CDR3 spans 15 residues. The CDR3 spells CASSLSPGGSYEQYF. In nucleotides, the CDR3 is TGTGCCAGCAGCTTAAGCCCAGGGGGCTCCTACGAGCAGTACTTC.

The chain links TRBV6-5 to TRBJ2-5; weak D call: TRBD2 (6 bases). Germline V gives CDR1 MNHEY, CDR2 SVGAGI. Trimming removed 7 bases at V and 1 base at J, with 10 bases between. This CDR3 is built from 13 residues. CDR3 bases: TGTGCCAGCAATCGGGAGTCCCAAGAGACCCAGTACTTC. Protein: CASNRESQETQYF.

The chain joins TRBV15 to TRBJ1-2, with D maybe TRBD1 (6 bases). The CDR3 spans 14 residues. CDR1 is LNHNV, CDR2 YYDKDF, per germline (reference sequence). The V end was cut by 4 bases, the J end by 8 bases, with 17 bases between. The CDR3 loop is CATSTNRVGLGYTF. The CDR3 DNA follows: TGTGCCACCAGCACCAACAGGGTGGGGTTGGGCTACACCTTC. Together with reference TRBV15 and TRBJ1-2, the CDR3 gives the full variable domain: DAMVIQNPRYQVTQFGKPVTLSCSQTLNHNVMYWYQQKSSQAPKLLFHYYDKDFNNEADTPDNFQSRRPNTSFCFLDIRSPGLGDTAMYLCATSTNRVGLGYTFGSGTRLTVV.

This chain links TRBV18 with TRBJ1-1; tentative D call: TRBD1 (6 bases). This CDR3 has 16 amino acids. Trimming took off 2 bases at V and 11 bases at J, with 24 bases between the two ends. Germline V gene sequence: CDR1 KGHSH, CDR2 LQKENI. The DNA of the CDR3 is TGTGCCAGCTCACCAGTCGAACAAGGGGGAGCCGGGGGGGCTTTCTTT. It specifies CASSPVEQGGAGGAFF.

This chain uses TRBV6-6 with TRBJ2-1; the match to TRBD2 covers 9 bases. Germline V gives CDR1 MNHNY, CDR2 SVGAGI (reference sequence). V gave up 7 bases and J gave up 0 bases; unmatched junction bases: 4. This CDR3 is built from 15 residues. The CDR3 spells CASIRAGGSYNEQFF. For the CDR3, the DNA is TGTGCCAGCATCAGAGCGGGGGGCTCCTACAATGAGCAGTTCTTC.

This rearrangement joins TRBV6-6 to TRBJ2-7, with D perhaps TRBD1 (6 bases). The CDR3 spans 14 residues. V was shortened by 7 bases and J by 3 bases, with 16 bases between the two germline ends. Looked up from germline, CDR1 is MNHNY and CDR2 is SVGAGI (reference sequence). The CDR3 nucleotides are TGTGCCAGCACCAATCAGGGGAAGGGCTACGAGCAGTACTTC. It translates to CASTNQGKGYEQYF.

The rearrangement uses TRBV7-9 and TRBJ2-7; tentative D call: TRBD1 (6 bases). Looked up from germline, CDR1 is SEHNR and CDR2 is FQNEAQ (reference sequence). The CDR3 runs to 13 residues. Trimming stripped 5 bases from V and 2 bases from J, with 10 bases between. Here the CDR3 DNA reads TGTGCCAGCAGCCCCCAGGGGACCTACGAGCAGTACTTC. It yields the protein CASSPQGTYEQYF.

V is TRBV28 and J is TRBJ2-7; the D gene is possibly TRBD2 (6 bases). This CDR3 is built from 14 residues. Germline V lookup: CDR1 MDHEN, CDR2 SYDVKM. V shed 7 bases and J shed 0 bases, with 13 bases lying between them. Here the CDR3 DNA reads TGTGCCAGCATAGCGGCCTCCAGCTCCTACGAGCAGTACTTC. Residues: CASIAASSSYEQYF.